This T cell receptor beta chain was recovered during a study of blood T cells in healthy people across ages. Germline V lookup: CDR1 DFQATT, CDR2 SNEGSKA (reference sequence). The CDR3 has 13 residues. Trimming pared 6 bases from V and 2 bases from J, leaving 11 bases between. Sample-barcoded 5' priming and a J-beta primer mix drove a second PCR of roughly 6 to 12 cycles. One entry per CDR3 protein, called by TCRdb with MiXCR from the 5' RACE reads. The repertoire consists of about 1,000,000 distinct CDR3 sequences, with less than 50% occurring once and the leading ten covering under 20%. Specimen: blood. The clonotype was recovered from a woman aged 55-70 years in good health. The rearrangement uses TRBV20-1 and TRBJ1-5, with a possible D match to TRBD1 (6 bases). CDR3 sequence: CSAKTGRNQPQHF. In nucleotides, the CDR3 is TGCAGTGCCAAGACAGGCCGCAATCAGCCCCAGCATTTT.